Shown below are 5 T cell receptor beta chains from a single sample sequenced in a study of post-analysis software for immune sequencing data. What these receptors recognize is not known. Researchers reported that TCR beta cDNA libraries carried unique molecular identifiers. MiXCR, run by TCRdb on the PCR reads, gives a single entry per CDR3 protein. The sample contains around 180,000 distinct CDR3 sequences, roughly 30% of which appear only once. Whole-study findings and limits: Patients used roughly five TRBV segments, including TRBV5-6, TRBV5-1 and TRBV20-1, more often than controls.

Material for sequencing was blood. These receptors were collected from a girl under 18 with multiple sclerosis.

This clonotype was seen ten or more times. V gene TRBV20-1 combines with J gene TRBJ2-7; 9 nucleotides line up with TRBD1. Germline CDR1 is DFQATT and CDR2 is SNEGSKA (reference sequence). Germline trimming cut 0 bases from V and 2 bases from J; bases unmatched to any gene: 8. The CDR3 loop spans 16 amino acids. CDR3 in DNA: TGCAGTGCTAGAGATGAAGGGACAGGGTCGGCCTACGAGCAGTACTTC. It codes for CSARDEGTGSAYEQYF.

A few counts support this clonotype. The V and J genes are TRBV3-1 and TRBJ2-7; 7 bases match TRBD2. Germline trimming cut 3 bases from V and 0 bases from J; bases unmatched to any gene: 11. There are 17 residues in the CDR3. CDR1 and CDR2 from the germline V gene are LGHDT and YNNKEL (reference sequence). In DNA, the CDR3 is TGTGCCAGCAGCCACCAGGGCGGGACTACGAGCTCCTACGAGCAGTACTTC. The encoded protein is CASSHQGGTTSSYEQYF.

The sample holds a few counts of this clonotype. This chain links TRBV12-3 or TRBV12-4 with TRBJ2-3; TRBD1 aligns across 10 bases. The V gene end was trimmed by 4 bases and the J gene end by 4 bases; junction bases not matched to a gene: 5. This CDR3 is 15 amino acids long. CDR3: CASSSDGTGADTQYF. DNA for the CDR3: TGTGCCAGCAGTTCAGACGGGACAGGGGCAGATACGCAGTATTTT.

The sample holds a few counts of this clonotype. The CDR3 sequence: CASSSGQGPYGYTF. Written as DNA, the CDR3 is TGTGCCAGCAGTTCGGGACAAGGACCGTATGGCTACACCTTC. The chain is built from TRBV28 and TRBJ1-2, with D perhaps matching TRBD1 (6 bases). This CDR3 spans 14 amino acids. V lost 4 bases, J lost 5 bases, and 14 bases lay in between. The germline V gene has CDR1 MDHEN and CDR2 SYDVKM.

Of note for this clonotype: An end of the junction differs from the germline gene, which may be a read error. For the CDR3, the DNA is TGTGCCTGCAGCAGGGGACAGGGGGCCTACGAGCAGTACTTC. Its protein is CACSRGQGAYEQYF. This chain uses TRBV6-5 with TRBJ2-7; 11 bases agree with TRBD1. The germline CDR1 and CDR2 sequences are MNHEY and SVGAGI. This CDR3 has 14 residues.